This TCR beta chain was identified in a study of blood T cell repertoires in COVID-19. Study as a whole: Samples taken during acute and convalescent COVID-19 were collected in the United States, Italy and Spain. PBMCs, B-cell-depleted T cells, or T cells were the source of the cDNA or gDNA that made up the material.

Methods used by the authors: The authors estimated nucleated cell counts from reference gene primer amplification. Some clones are missing from TCRdb's copy, which holds only in-frame ones; the method was immunoSEQ multiplex PCR. V and J calls and clone size are as listed in that table; D and trimming were resolved from the DNA. This table has tens of thousands of clones, approximately 86% appearing once. This CDR3 has 14 amino acids. Trimming cost V 7 bases and J 2 bases, with 11 bases left between them. Germline assignment: CDR1 WSHSY and CDR2 SAAADI. This clone has just one count. This sequence joins TRBV10-2 and TRBJ2-2; D might be TRBD2 (6 bases). Specimen: peripheral blood. This sequence originates from a human donor in a cohort sampled during active COVID-19. CDR3 in amino acids: CASKGGFNTGELFF. DNA for the CDR3: TGCGCCAGCAAGGGAGGATTTAACACCGGGGAGCTGTTTTTT.